The sequence of this T cell receptor beta chain was determined in a study of technical replicates of blood from a handful of donors. Using immunoSEQ multiplex PCR, the repertoire was profiled, and TCRdb retains in-frame clones only, with some absent. The sample shows about 90,000 clones, roughly 90% of them seen only once. The V and J ends lost 3 bases and 0 bases respectively, with 12 bases between them. CDR1 and CDR2 from the germline V gene are SGHTA and FQGNSA. The CDR3 runs 16 residues. Sequences were obtained from T cells isolated from PBMCs. The clonotype originates from a human donor in good health. The V call is TRBV7-2, the J call TRBJ2-1, with D unclear. Here the CDR3 reads CASSFLSSYSYNEQFF. In DNA, the CDR3 is TGTGCCAGCAGCTTTCTGTCCAGTTACTCCTACAATGAGCAGTTCTTC.